The entry that follows covers one T cell receptor beta chain sequence. Trimming left V 3 bases short and J 5 bases short, with 15 bases between. This CDR3 has 15 amino acids. The germline V gene encodes CDR1 SGHRS and CDR2 YFSETQ. This record comes from a study of blood T cell repertoires in COVID-19. Study-wide context: Specimens from acute and convalescent COVID-19 originated in the United States, Italy and Spain.

Sequencing was performed with immunoSEQ multiplex PCR; in TCRdb, only in-frame clones are kept and a portion is missing. Among under 300,000 clones listed, around four fifths were seen once. Sequenced: peripheral blood. The chain has TRBV5-1 and TRBJ2-1; maybe TRBD2 (5 bases). This clonotype was obtained from a woman aged 55-70 years with active or convalescent COVID-19. CDR3 loop: CASSSGLGFDNEQFF. The DNA for the CDR3 is TGCGCCAGCAGCTCCGGACTTGGGTTTGACAATGAGCAGTTCTTC.